Listed below are T cell receptor beta chains from one sample, sequenced in a study of shared clonotypes between healthy human individuals. Measured with immunoSEQ multiplex PCR; TCRdb has only the in-frame clones, and not every one. This repertoire shows around 940,000 clones, around three quarters found once; its top ten account for around 1.5%. The specimen was memory CD4+ T cells sorted from blood. These receptors all stem from a young man in good health. The CDR3 runs from the conserved cysteine through the conserved F or W. The D gene is left open where the match is weak. A clone size is listed for some rows: how often the clone was seen (once, few, many), or a class if it is expanded.

J: TRBJ2-1
V: TRBV7-7
D: .
size: .
DNA: TGTGCTAGCAGCCCTGACAGGAGCTCCTACAATGAGCAGTTCTTC
CDR3: CASSPDRSSYNEQFF

J: TRBJ1-5
V: TRBV6-5
D: .
size: .
DNA: TGTGCCAGCAGTTCCGTTGAGGGGATGGGCAATCAGCCCCAGCATTTT
CDR3: CASSSVEGMGNQPQHF

J: TRBJ2-2
V: TRBV5-6
D: .
size: .
DNA: TGTGCCAGCAGCTTTGATAAGGGAATGGTCGGGGAGCTGTTTTTT
CDR3: CASSFDKGMVGELFF

J: TRBJ2-5
V: TRBV27
D: TRBD2
size: once
DNA: TGTGCCAGCAGTGGACTAGCGGGGGGCCAAGAGACCCAGTACTTC
CDR3: CASSGLAGGQETQYF

J: TRBJ1-2
V: TRBV4-2
D: TRBD1
size: once
DNA: TGTGCCAGCAGCTCAAGGGGGGACAGTCTAGTCTATGGCTACACCTTC
CDR3: CASSSRGDSLVYGYTF

J: TRBJ2-1
V: TRBV5-1
D: TRBD2
size: .
DNA: TGCGCCAGCAGGTCTAGCGGGAGCTCCTACAATGAGCAGTTCTTC
CDR3: CASRSSGSSYNEQFF

J: TRBJ2-5
V: TRBV2
D: .
size: .
DNA: TGTGCCAGCAGACAATCCCCAGGGTTTCGGGAAGAGACCCAGTACTTC
CDR3: CASRQSPGFREETQYF

J: TRBJ2-5
V: TRBV5-4
D: TRBD2
size: .
DNA: TGTGCCAGCAGCTTGATTAGCGGGGGGCCAGAGACCCAGTACTTC
CDR3: CASSLISGGPETQYF

J: TRBJ2-1
V: TRBV7-9
D: TRBD1
size: .
DNA: TGTGCCAGCAGCGCACGCGGGACAGGGGAGGGCGATGAGCAGTTCTTC
CDR3: CASSARGTGEGDEQFF

J: TRBJ1-4
V: TRBV27
D: .
size: .
DNA: TGTGCCAGCAGTTTATGGGGGAACGGAGAAAAACTGTTTTTT
CDR3: CASSLWGNGEKLFF

J: TRBJ2-1
V: TRBV6-5
D: TRBD2
size: .
DNA: TGTGCCAGCAGGTCCTCAGCGGGGGGCTACAATGAGCAGTTCTTC
CDR3: CASRSSAGGYNEQFF

J: TRBJ2-2
V: TRBV6-5
D: .
size: .
DNA: TGTGCCAGCAGTTTAACAGTCCCCAACGGGGAGCTGTTTTTT
CDR3: CASSLTVPNGELFF

J: TRBJ2-7
V: TRBV6-5
D: .
size: .
DNA: TGTGCCAGCAGCCGGAGGGCGACCTACGAGCAGTACTTC
CDR3: CASSRRATYEQYF

J: TRBJ2-7
V: TRBV18
D: .
size: .
DNA: TGTGCCAGCTCACTGGACAGTTCCCGGGGGCAGTACTTC
CDR3: CASSLDSSRGQYF

J: TRBJ1-3
V: TRBV6-5
D: .
size: .
DNA: TGTGCCAGCGCTCGAGGGGACATCTCTGGAAACACCATATATTTT
CDR3: CASARGDISGNTIYF

J: TRBJ2-1
V: TRBV9
D: .
size: .
DNA: TGTGCCAGCAGCGGAACGACGGGGGCGTCCTACAATGAGCAGTTCTTC
CDR3: CASSGTTGASYNEQFF

J: TRBJ2-2
V: TRBV10-2
D: .
size: .
DNA: TGCGCCAGCAGTGAGGTAGAGGTCCCCGGGGAGCTGTTTTTT
CDR3: CASSEVEVPGELFF

J: TRBJ2-3
V: TRBV18
D: TRBD1
size: .
DNA: TGTGCCAGCTCACCCGGACAGGGGATGAGAGATACGCAGTATTTT
CDR3: CASSPGQGMRDTQYF

J: TRBJ2-7
V: TRBV7-2
D: .
size: .
DNA: TGTGCCAGCAGCTTAGAACGAAACCTAGACTACGAGCAGTACTTC
CDR3: CASSLERNLDYEQYF

J: TRBJ1-5
V: TRBV9
D: .
size: few
DNA: TGTGCCAGCAGCGCAACCCTCGATAATCAGCCCCAGCATTTT
CDR3: CASSATLDNQPQHF

J: TRBJ1-6
V: TRBV28
D: .
size: few
DNA: TGTGCCACCCACCCCGGGCTTTATAATTCACCCCTCCACTTT
CDR3: CATHPGLYNSPLHF

J: TRBJ2-2
V: TRBV29-1
D: .
size: .
DNA: TGCAGCGTTGAAACCCTGCCCGGGGAGCTGTTTTTT
CDR3: CSVETLPGELFF

J: TRBJ2-3
V: TRBV29-1
D: TRBD1
size: .
DNA: TGCAGCGTTGGGGGACAGGGAGGAGATACGCAGTATTTT
CDR3: CSVGGQGGDTQYF

J: TRBJ1-5
V: TRBV5-1
D: .
size: .
DNA: TGCGCCAGCAGCGACGGAGGACTACAAAGTCAGCCCCAGCATTTT
CDR3: CASSDGGLQSQPQHF

J: TRBJ2-1
V: TRBV7-6
D: .
size: .
DNA: TGTGCCAGCAGCCCTCCGGGTCACTATAGGAATGAGCAGTTCTTC
CDR3: CASSPPGHYRNEQFF

J: TRBJ2-5
V: TRBV5-1
D: .
size: .
DNA: TGCGCCAGCAGCTTTACCTCCCAAGAGACCCAGTACTTC
CDR3: CASSFTSQETQYF

J: TRBJ1-5
V: TRBV30
D: .
size: .
DNA: TGTGCCTGGACCGGAACAGGGTTTAATCAGCCCCAGCATTTT
CDR3: CAWTGTGFNQPQHF

J: TRBJ2-3
V: TRBV6-5
D: TRBD2
size: .
DNA: TGTGCCAGCAGACCAACTAGCGGGAGTCAGTATTTT
CDR3: CASRPTSGSQYF

J: TRBJ2-5
V: TRBV29-1
D: .
size: many
DNA: TGCAGCGTTGGGCCGGCACAAGAGACCCAGTACTTC
CDR3: CSVGPAQETQYF

J: TRBJ1-1
V: TRBV5-4
D: .
size: once
DNA: TGTGCCAGCAGCTTGGCGTCAGGATTGAACACTGAAGCTTTCTTT
CDR3: CASSLASGLNTEAFF

J: TRBJ1-1
V: TRBV20-1
D: .
size: .
DNA: TGCAGTGCTTCTGGTGAGACTGAAGCTTTCTTT
CDR3: CSASGETEAFF

J: TRBJ1-1
V: TRBV6-5
D: .
size: .
DNA: TGTGCCAGCAGTTTAATCAGGGACACTGAAGCTTTCTTT
CDR3: CASSLIRDTEAFF

J: TRBJ2-3
V: TRBV19
D: .
size: .
DNA: TGTGCCAGTAGTATAGATCTAGGGCGCGTTGGGGATACGCAGTATTTT
CDR3: CASSIDLGRVGDTQYF

J: TRBJ2-2
V: TRBV5-1
D: .
size: .
DNA: TGCGCCAGCAGCTTGGCCAAGGGAGCCCAAGCCCGTGGGGCCATACAATCCGGGGAGCTGTTTTTT
CDR3: CASSLAKGAQARGAIQSGELFF

J: TRBJ2-3
V: TRBV28
D: TRBD1
size: .
DNA: TGTGCCAGCAGTTTCGGAGACAGGGGCACAGATACGCAGTATTTT
CDR3: CASSFGDRGTDTQYF

J: TRBJ2-2
V: TRBV5-1
D: .
size: .
DNA: TGCGCCAGCAGCTTGGGGCTAGCGAATTGGGCCGGGGAGCTGTTTTTT
CDR3: CASSLGLANWAGELFF

J: TRBJ2-6
V: TRBV4-1
D: TRBD1
size: once
DNA: TGCGCCAGCAGCCAAGGTACCGGGACAGGGGCTGGGGCCAACGTCCTGACTTTC
CDR3: CASSQGTGTGAGANVLTF

J: TRBJ1-6
V: TRBV27
D: .
size: many
DNA: TGTGCCAGCAGAGAGGCAGATTCACCCCTCCACTTT
CDR3: CASREADSPLHF

J: TRBJ2-2
V: TRBV5-1
D: TRBD2
size: once
DNA: TGCGCCAGCAGCTTGGAGCTAGCGGCCGGGGAGCTGTTTTTT
CDR3: CASSLELAAGELFF

J: TRBJ2-1
V: TRBV5-1
D: TRBD2
size: .
DNA: TGCGCCAGCAGCTCGACTAGGGTAGCGGGAGGTCTCCTGGATGAGCAGTTCTTC
CDR3: CASSSTRVAGGLLDEQFF

J: TRBJ2-2
V: TRBV18
D: TRBD1
size: .
DNA: TGTGCCAGCTCACCCATGACAGGGGACACCGGGGAGCTGTTTTTT
CDR3: CASSPMTGDTGELFF

J: TRBJ2-1
V: TRBV30
D: .
size: .
DNA: TGTGCCTGGAGTAGGTCTATTGAGCAGTTCTTC
CDR3: CAWSRSIEQFF

J: TRBJ2-1
V: TRBV2
D: TRBD2
size: .
DNA: TGTGCCAGCAGGACCGGGACTAGCGTGATCAATGAGCAGTTCTTC
CDR3: CASRTGTSVINEQFF

J: TRBJ1-6
V: TRBV6-1
D: TRBD1
size: .
DNA: TGTGCCAGCAGTGACGCTGGACAGGGTTATAGTTCACCCCTCCACTTT
CDR3: CASSDAGQGYSSPLHF

J: TRBJ2-5
V: TRBV5-1
D: TRBD2
size: .
DNA: TGCGCCAGCAGCAAGGGACTAGCGGGGGGGCCGGAGACCCAGTACTTC
CDR3: CASSKGLAGGPETQYF

J: TRBJ1-5
V: TRBV19
D: .
size: .
DNA: TGTGCCAGTAGTATGGGGGCAGGCCATCAGCCCCAGCATTTT
CDR3: CASSMGAGHQPQHF

J: TRBJ1-1
V: TRBV5-4
D: TRBD1
size: .
DNA: TGTGCCAGCAGCCCACAGGGGAGAGACACTGAAGCTTTCTTT
CDR3: CASSPQGRDTEAFF

J: TRBJ2-4
V: TRBV30
D: TRBD1
size: .
DNA: TGTGCCTGGGACAGGGGGGCTAGAAACATTCAGTACTTC
CDR3: CAWDRGARNIQYF

J: TRBJ1-5
V: TRBV19
D: .
size: .
DNA: TGTGCCAGTAGTATCGACAGGCCCAATCAGCCCCAGCATTTT
CDR3: CASSIDRPNQPQHF

J: TRBJ2-1
V: TRBV19
D: TRBD1
size: .
DNA: TGTGCCAGTAGTATAGGGGACAGGTACAAGCAGTTCTTC
CDR3: CASSIGDRYKQFF

J: TRBJ1-1
V: TRBV5-6
D: TRBD1
size: .
DNA: TGTGCCAGCAGCCTGAACAGGGGATGGACTGAAGCTTTCTTT
CDR3: CASSLNRGWTEAFF

J: TRBJ2-2
V: TRBV7-2
D: TRBD1
size: .
DNA: TGTGCCAGCAGCTCCGGACAGGGGGCGACCGGGGAGCTGTTTTTT
CDR3: CASSSGQGATGELFF

J: TRBJ2-7
V: TRBV28
D: .
size: .
DNA: TGTGCCAGCAGTTTATATTCCGGCGAGCAGTACTTC
CDR3: CASSLYSGEQYF

J: TRBJ2-3
V: TRBV10-3
D: .
size: .
DNA: TGTGCCATCAGTGAGGTACTCGGGGGAAGGAGCACAGATACGCAGTATTTT
CDR3: CAISEVLGGRSTDTQYF

J: TRBJ2-4
V: TRBV15
D: TRBD1
size: .
DNA: TGTGCCACCGAGGACAGGGACGACATTCAGTACTTC
CDR3: CATEDRDDIQYF

J: TRBJ2-7
V: TRBV9
D: TRBD1
size: .
DNA: TGTGCCAGCAGCTACCGGGACAGGGATTACGAGCAGTACTTC
CDR3: CASSYRDRDYEQYF

J: TRBJ2-7
V: TRBV6-6
D: .
size: .
DNA: TGTGCCAGCAGTCAAACATACGAGCAGTACTTC
CDR3: CASSQTYEQYF

J: TRBJ1-3
V: TRBV5-1
D: .
size: .
DNA: TGCGCCAGCAGCTCCAGCCCCGGAGACTCTGGAAACACCATATATTTT
CDR3: CASSSSPGDSGNTIYF